The 29 T cell receptor beta chains reported below all come from one sample, sequenced in a study of neurological immune-mediated disorders. A single record per CDR3 protein comes from TCRdb applying MiXCR to the 5' RACE reads. Among more than 75,000 distinct CDR3 sequences listed, approximately 4.6% were seen once. Time point defined: longitudinal time-point 3. The sample was PBMCs. Source of these receptors: an older woman with multiple sclerosis.

In this sample, this clonotype turned up many times. The rearrangement joins TRBV29-1 to TRBJ1-2; 9 nucleotides agree with TRBD1. This CDR3 is built from 16 residues. V shed 4 bases and J 4 bases; nucleotides not matched to a gene: 13. Germline V gives CDR1 SQVTM, CDR2 ANQGSEA. The CDR3 here is CSVGSGQGMGSYGYTF. The CDR3 DNA follows: TGCAGCGTTGGGAGTGGACAGGGGATGGGAAGCTATGGCTACACCTTC.

This clonotype was seen at least ten times. This chain connects TRBV7-8 to TRBJ1-5; no clear D gene. Germline CDR1 is SGHVS and CDR2 is FQNEAQ. V lost 2 bases, J lost 5 bases, and 10 bases lay in between. The CDR3 is made up of 14 amino acids. DNA for the CDR3: TGTGCCAGCAGCTTATCGAGTGGGGATCAGCCCCAGCATTTT. This codes for CASSLSSGDQPQHF. The entire variable domain, with the rest obtained from reference TRBV7-8 and TRBJ1-5, is as follows: GAGVSQSPRYKVAKRGQDVALRCDPISGHVSLFWYQQALGQGPEFLTYFQNEAQLDKSGLPSDRFFAERPEGSVSTLKIQRTQQEDSAVYLCASSLSSGDQPQHFGDGTRLSIL.

This clonotype was found many times. The chain employs TRBV7-9 and TRBJ2-2, with TRBD2 as a possible D gene (5 bases). CDR3 length equals 13 residues. Germline V CDR1 and CDR2: SEHNR, FQNEAQ (reference sequence). The ends were cut back, 6 bases at V and 5 bases at J, with 10 bases in the middle. The CDR3: CASRTLATGELFF. The CDR3 DNA follows: TGTGCCAGCAGAACTCTAGCAACCGGGGAGCTGTTTTTT.

This clonotype was recorded at least ten times. The J gene is TRBJ2-3, the V gene TRBV5-1; D not certain. V dropped 7 bases and J dropped 9 bases, with 18 bases sitting between them. The CDR3 is 13 residues long. Germline V gives CDR1 SGHRS, CDR2 YFSETQ. This CDR3 is CASGKSDIETQYF. The CDR3 DNA reads as TGCGCCAGCGGAAAGAGCGATATCGAGACGCAGTATTTT.

This clonotype was observed many times. The V gene is TRBV5-5, the J gene TRBJ2-3; TRBD2 agrees at 10 bases. There are 14 residues in the CDR3. Germline trimming cut 5 bases from V and 2 bases from J; bases unmatched to any gene: 2. The germline V gene has CDR1 SGHKS and CDR2 YYEKEE (reference sequence). CDR3 nucleotide sequence: TGTGCCAGCAGTAGCGGGGGGTACACAGATACGCAGTATTTT. Translating it yields CASSSGGYTDTQYF. Looking up the rest from reference TRBV5-5 and TRBJ2-3 gives the full variable domain: DAGVTQSPTHLIKTRGQQVTLRCSPISGHKSVSWYQQVLGQGPQFIFQYYEKEERGRGNFPDRFSARQFPNYSSELNVNALLLGDSALYLCASSSGGYTDTQYFGPGTRLTVL.

This clonotype occurred many times. This chain connects TRBV20-1 to TRBJ2-2; 8 nucleotides agree with TRBD1. With 0 bases clipped from V and 2 bases from J, the junction kept 5 bases outside the gene matches. Germline assignment: CDR1 DFQATT and CDR2 SNEGSKA (reference sequence). The CDR3 consists of 16 residues. The CDR3 loop reads CSARDGGQGNTGELFF. The CDR3 nucleotides are TGCAGTGCTAGAGATGGAGGACAGGGCAACACCGGGGAGCTGTTTTTT.

This clonotype occurred many times. V gene TRBV11-2 combines with J gene TRBJ2-1; D might be TRBD1 or TRBD2, each matching 5 bases. Germline assignment: CDR1 SGHAT and CDR2 FQNNGV. The V end was cut by 7 bases, the J end by 6 bases, with 19 bases between. CDR3 size: 15 residues. CDR3 amino acids: CASTRGRGSLNEQFF. Here the CDR3 DNA reads TGTGCCAGCACCCGGGGCAGAGGGTCCCTCAATGAGCAGTTCTTC.

There are many counts of this clonotype. The V and J genes are TRBV5-5 and TRBJ2-3, with D possibly matching TRBD2 (6 bases). V shed 4 bases and J shed 2 bases, with 17 bases lying between them. Germline V gene data show CDR1 as SGHKS and CDR2 as YYEKEE (reference sequence). The length of the CDR3 is 16 residues. The CDR3 coding sequence is TGTGCCAGCAGCATAAGACCCCCGCGGGACACAGATACGCAGTATTTT. Translation: CASSIRPPRDTDTQYF. The full variable domain, its missing parts supplied by reference TRBV5-5 and TRBJ2-3, is DAGVTQSPTHLIKTRGQQVTLRCSPISGHKSVSWYQQVLGQGPQFIFQYYEKEERGRGNFPDRFSARQFPNYSSELNVNALLLGDSALYLCASSIRPPRDTDTQYFGPGTRLTVL.

The chain couples TRBV18 to TRBJ1-2; 10 bases match TRBD1. V was pared by 3 bases and J by 3 bases, with 4 bases of the junction left unmatched. The CDR3 covers 15 residues. From germline, CDR1 is KGHSH and CDR2 LQKENI. DNA for the CDR3: TGTGCCAGCTCACCGGCCGGGACAGGGGACTATGGCTACACCTTC. Amino acids: CASSPAGTGDYGYTF.

This clonotype was seen at least ten times. The V and J genes are TRBV7-9 and TRBJ2-7; D not certain. CDR3 length equals 14 residues. V was clipped by 6 bases and J by 6 bases, with 18 bases between them. Germline V CDR1 and CDR2: SEHNR, FQNEAQ (reference sequence). CDR3 in DNA: TGTGCCAGCAGTTACGCCTCCCCCCAAGGCGAGCAGTACTTC. It is translated as CASSYASPQGEQYF.

In the case of this clonotype: Since a much larger clone is just one base distant, this may be a read error. For the CDR3, the DNA is TGCGCCAGCAGCTTGGGTAGGACAGCGGTAACTAATGAAAAACTGTTTTTT. Translation gives CASSLGRTAVTNEKLFF. J is TRBJ1-4 and V is TRBV5-1; possibly TRBD1 for D (6 bases). Between the trimmed V and J ends, which lost 0 bases and 1 base, there was a span of 13 bases. The germline V gene encodes CDR1 SGHRS and CDR2 YFSETQ. The CDR3 loop spans 17 amino acids.

This clonotype was picked up many times. The chain uses TRBV5-8 and TRBJ1-5, with TRBD1 matching over 7 bases. This CDR3 has 16 amino acids. CDR1 and CDR2 (germline): SGHTS, YDEGEE. The trim removed 3 bases at V and 1 base at J, leaving 7 bases unmatched. Here the CDR3 reads CASSWRQGLSNQPQHF. The DNA for the CDR3 is TGTGCCAGCAGCTGGAGACAGGGACTGAGCAATCAGCCCCAGCATTTT.

This clonotype was counted many times. The chain couples TRBV6-6 to TRBJ1-1; D is possibly TRBD1 (6 bases). CDR3 length: 15 amino acids. The V gene lost 2 bases and the J gene lost 4 bases, with 14 bases spanning the gap. Germline V CDR1 and CDR2: MNHNY, SVGAGI (reference sequence). CDR3 sequence: CASSYPGQRSTEAFF. The CDR3 nucleotides read TGTGCCAGCAGTTACCCCGGACAGAGGAGCACTGAAGCTTTCTTT.

This clonotype was counted ten times or more. This chain joins TRBV7-2 and TRBJ1-5; D gene unclear. Deletions cut 0 bases from V and 4 bases from J, with 1 base between. The germline V gene encodes CDR1 SGHTA and CDR2 FQGNSA. This CDR3 is built from 12 residues. This chain's CDR3 is CASSLANQPQHF. The CDR3 coding sequence is TGTGCCAGCAGCTTAGCTAATCAGCCCCAGCATTTT.

This clonotype showed up many times. This chain connects TRBV20-1 to TRBJ1-5, with 7 positions matching TRBD1. Trimming removed 6 bases from V and 10 bases from J; junction bases left unmatched: 15. Germline CDR1 is DFQATT and CDR2 is SNEGSKA (reference sequence). CDR3 length equals 14 residues. This chain's CDR3 is CSAHGTVGMIPQHF. The CDR3 region has the DNA TGCAGTGCGCACGGGACAGTCGGTATGATTCCCCAGCATTTT.

This clonotype was recorded at least ten times. This rearrangement joins TRBV15 to TRBJ1-4; perhaps TRBD1 as D (6 bases). V gave up 0 bases and J gave up 8 bases, with 22 bases separating them. Germline CDR1 LNHNV, CDR2 YYDKDF (reference sequence). The CDR3 spans 18 residues. CDR3 sequence (DNA): TGTGCCACCAGCAGAGATTTTGGGGTGGGGGGGCGGCGAGAAAAACTGTTTTTT. Translated, it gives CATSRDFGVGGRREKLFF.

This clonotype was seen ten or more times. This chain uses TRBV2 with TRBJ2-3; TRBD2 matches at 7 bases. This CDR3 has 15 amino acids. Per the germline V gene, CDR1 is SNHLY and CDR2 is FYNNEI. Unmatched junction bases numbered 4, after V lost 3 bases and J lost 1 base. The CDR3 nucleotides read TGTGCCAGCAGTGAGACGGGGGGACGCACAGATACGCAGTATTTT. It is translated as CASSETGGRTDTQYF.

This clonotype was counted ten times or more. This chain uses TRBV28 with TRBJ1-5; D call uncertain. Germline assignment: CDR1 MDHEN and CDR2 SYDVKM. V gave up 5 bases and J gave up 0 bases, with 8 bases separating them. The CDR3 length is 14 residues. The CDR3: CASSRVPSNQPQHF. For the CDR3, the DNA is TGTGCCAGCAGTAGAGTCCCTAGCAATCAGCCCCAGCATTTT.

This clonotype was detected many times. This sequence joins TRBV4-1 and TRBJ1-4, with D unclear. The germline V and J ends were trimmed by 0 bases and 11 bases, with 7 bases remaining between them. Germline lookup yields CDR1 MGHRA and CDR2 YSYEKL. This CDR3 region has 12 residues. The chain's CDR3 is CASSQDVRKLFF. The DNA of the CDR3 is TGCGCCAGCAGCCAAGATGTACGGAAACTGTTTTTT.

This clonotype was counted at least ten times. V and J are TRBV2 and TRBJ2-1; D is ambiguous. V was trimmed by 7 bases and J by 5 bases, leaving 9 bases between them. From germline, CDR1 is SNHLY and CDR2 FYNNEI. This CDR3 has 12 residues. Here the CDR3 DNA reads TGTGCCAGCAAGCAGGATAACAATGAGCAGTTCTTC. This codes for CASKQDNNEQFF. Together with reference TRBV2 and TRBJ2-1, the CDR3 gives the full variable domain: EPEVTQTPSHQVTQMGQEVILRCVPISNHLYFYWYRQILGQKVEFLVSFYNNEISEKSEIFDDQFSVERPDGSNFTLKIRSTKLEDSAMYFCASKQDNNEQFFGPGTRLTVL.

In its sample, this clonotype was seen many times. CDR3 protein: CASSLRQGARDEQYF. CDR3 sequence (DNA): TGCGCCAGCAGCTTGAGACAGGGGGCTCGCGACGAGCAGTACTTC. This chain joins TRBV5-1 and TRBJ2-7, with 10 bases aligning to TRBD1. This CDR3 comprises 15 residues. The V and J ends lost 1 base and 5 bases, in that order; junction bases with no gene match: 6. Germline lookup yields CDR1 SGHRS and CDR2 YFSETQ.

This clonotype was picked up many times. The chain joins TRBV5-1 to TRBJ2-5; TRBD2 might be the D (5 bases). V was cut by 0 bases and J by 6 bases, with 9 bases left in between. The CDR3 runs to 13 residues. Germline CDR1 is SGHRS and CDR2 is YFSETQ. The CDR3 is CASSLDERKTQYF. CDR3 bases: TGCGCCAGCAGCTTGGATGAGCGGAAGACCCAGTACTTC.

This clonotype was found many times. V and J are TRBV4-1 and TRBJ2-1; D possibly corresponds to TRBD1 (7 bases). Trimming cost V 4 bases and J 8 bases, with 24 bases left between them. This CDR3 has 17 amino acids. Germline-derived CDR1 and CDR2 are MGHRA and YSYEKL. CDR3 loop: CASSPLRQGGLNDEQFF. In DNA form, the CDR3 reads TGCGCCAGCAGCCCCCTCCGACAGGGAGGTTTAAACGATGAGCAGTTCTTC.

This clonotype was detected ten times or more. The V and J genes are TRBV29-1 and TRBJ1-4; D remains unclear. The length of the CDR3 is 13 residues. The ends were cut back, 5 bases at V and 3 bases at J, with 10 bases in the middle. The V gene's germline CDR1 is SQVTM and CDR2 ANQGSEA. Here the CDR3 DNA reads TGCAGCGTTTCTGTGTGGGCTAATGAAAAACTGTTTTTT. This codes for CSVSVWANEKLFF.

This clonotype occurred many times. The chain carries TRBV20-1 and TRBJ2-4, with D tentatively TRBD2 (6 bases). CDR1 and CDR2 (germline): DFQATT, SNEGSKA (reference sequence). The CDR3 totals 14 residues. V gave up 4 bases and J gave up 5 bases, with 15 bases separating them. CDR3 DNA: TGCAGTGCTACGGGGGACCACCCCGAAAACATTCAGTACTTC. This codes for CSATGDHPENIQYF.

In its sample, this clonotype was seen many times. CDR3 sequence: CASSYSLDTEAFF. As DNA, the CDR3 is TGTGCCAGCAGTTACTCTTTAGACACTGAAGCTTTCTTT. The chain joins TRBV6-2 or TRBV6-3 to TRBJ1-1, with D uncertain. The CDR3 runs 13 residues. V shed 0 bases and J shed 3 bases, with 5 bases lying between them. Germline V gene lookup returns CDR1 MNHEY and CDR2 SVGEGT.

This clonotype occurred many times. V usage is TRBV4-1 and J usage is TRBJ1-2; D call uncertain. Trimming cost V 4 bases and J 4 bases, with 13 bases left between them. Germline V gives CDR1 MGHRA, CDR2 YSYEKL. This CDR3 region has 14 residues. The CDR3 loop is CASSPPTSGYGYTF. In DNA, the CDR3 is TGCGCCAGCAGCCCCCCGACGAGCGGCTATGGCTACACCTTC.

This clonotype was counted ten times or more. The chain has TRBV29-1 and TRBJ2-5; the match to TRBD2 covers 7 bases. The CDR3 is made up of 13 amino acids. Looked up from germline, CDR1 is SQVTM and CDR2 is ANQGSEA. With 4 bases clipped from V and 5 bases from J, the junction kept 7 bases outside the gene matches. CDR3 DNA: TGCAGCGTTGGGCTAGCGGTGGGGGAGACCCAGTACTTC. Encoded protein: CSVGLAVGETQYF.

Many counts were recorded for this clonotype. V usage is TRBV7-8 and J usage is TRBJ2-7; weak D call: TRBD2 (6 bases). The V and J ends lost 1 base and 4 bases respectively, with 14 bases between them. The V gene's germline CDR1 is SGHVS and CDR2 FQNEAQ. This CDR3 region has 15 residues. The DNA of the CDR3 is TGTGCCAGCAGCTTAGGGGGAGGAGGCGAGTACGAGCAGTACTTC. It specifies CASSLGGGGEYEQYF.